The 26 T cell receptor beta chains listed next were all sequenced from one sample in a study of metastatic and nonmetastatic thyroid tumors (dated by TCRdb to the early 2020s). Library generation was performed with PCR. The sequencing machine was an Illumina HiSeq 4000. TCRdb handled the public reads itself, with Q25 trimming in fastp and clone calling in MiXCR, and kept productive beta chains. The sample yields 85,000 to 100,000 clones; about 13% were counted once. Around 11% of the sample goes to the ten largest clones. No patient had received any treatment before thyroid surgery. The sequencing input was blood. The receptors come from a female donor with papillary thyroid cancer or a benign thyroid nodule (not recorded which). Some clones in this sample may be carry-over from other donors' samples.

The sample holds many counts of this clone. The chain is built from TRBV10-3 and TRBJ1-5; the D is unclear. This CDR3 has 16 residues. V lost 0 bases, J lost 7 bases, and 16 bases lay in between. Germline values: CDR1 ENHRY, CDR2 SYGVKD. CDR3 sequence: CAISESILEGSQPQHF. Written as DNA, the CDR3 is TGTGCCATCAGTGAGTCGATTTTGGAGGGATCCCAGCCCCAGCATTTT.

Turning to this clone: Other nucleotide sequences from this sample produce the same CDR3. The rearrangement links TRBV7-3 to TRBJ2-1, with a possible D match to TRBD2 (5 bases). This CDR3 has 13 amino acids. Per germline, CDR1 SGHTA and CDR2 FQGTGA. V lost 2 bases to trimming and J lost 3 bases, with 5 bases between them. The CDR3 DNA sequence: TGTGCCAGCAGCTTAGGGAGCTACAATGAGCAGTTCTTC. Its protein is CASSLGSYNEQFF. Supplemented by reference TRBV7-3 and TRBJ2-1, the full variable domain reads GAGVSQTPSNKVTEKGKYVELRCDPISGHTALYWYRQSLGQGPEFLIYFQGTGAADDSGLPNDRFFAVRPEGSVSTLKIQRTERGDSAVYLCASSLGSYNEQFFGPGTRLTVL.

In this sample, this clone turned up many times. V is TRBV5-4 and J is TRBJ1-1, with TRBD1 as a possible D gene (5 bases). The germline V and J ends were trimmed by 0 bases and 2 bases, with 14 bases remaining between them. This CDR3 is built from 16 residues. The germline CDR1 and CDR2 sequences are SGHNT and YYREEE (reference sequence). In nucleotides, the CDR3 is TGTGCCAGCAGCTTGGGTCAGGGAAGGAGAAACACTGAAGCTTTCTTT. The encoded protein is CASSLGQGRRNTEAFF. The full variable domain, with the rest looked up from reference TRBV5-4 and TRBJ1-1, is ETGVTQSPTHLIKTRGQQVTLRCSSQSGHNTVSWYQQALGQGPQFIFQYYREEENGRGNFPPRFSGLQFPNYSSELNVNALELDDSALYLCASSLGQGRRNTEAFFGQGTRLTVV.

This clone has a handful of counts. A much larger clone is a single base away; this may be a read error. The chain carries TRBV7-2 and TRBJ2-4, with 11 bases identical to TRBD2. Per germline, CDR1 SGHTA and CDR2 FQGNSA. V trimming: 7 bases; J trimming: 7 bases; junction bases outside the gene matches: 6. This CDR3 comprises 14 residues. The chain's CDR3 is CASIPWTSGNIQYF. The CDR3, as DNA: TGTGCCAGCATCCCCTGGACTAGCGGGAACATTCAGTACTTC.

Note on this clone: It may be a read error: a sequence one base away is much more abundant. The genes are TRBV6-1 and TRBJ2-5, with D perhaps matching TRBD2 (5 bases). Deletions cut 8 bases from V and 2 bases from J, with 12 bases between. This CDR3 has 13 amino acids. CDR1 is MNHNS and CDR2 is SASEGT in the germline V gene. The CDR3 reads CASGQRGQETQYF. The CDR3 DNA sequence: TGTGCCAGCGGGCAACGGGGACAAGAGACCCAGTACTTC.

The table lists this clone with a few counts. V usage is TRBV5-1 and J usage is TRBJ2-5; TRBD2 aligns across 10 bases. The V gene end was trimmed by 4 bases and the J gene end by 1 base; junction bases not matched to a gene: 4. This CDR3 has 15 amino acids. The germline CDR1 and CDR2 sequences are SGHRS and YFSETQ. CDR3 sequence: CASSQTSGPQETQYF. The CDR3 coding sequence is TGCGCCAGCAGCCAGACTAGCGGGCCCCAAGAGACCCAGTACTTC.

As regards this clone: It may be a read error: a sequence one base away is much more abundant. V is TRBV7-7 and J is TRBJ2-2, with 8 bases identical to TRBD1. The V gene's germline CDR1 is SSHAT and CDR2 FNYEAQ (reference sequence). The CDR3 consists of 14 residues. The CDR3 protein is CASRQTGVTGELFF. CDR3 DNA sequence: TGTGCTAGCAGACAGACAGGGGTCACCGGGGAGCTGTTTTTT.

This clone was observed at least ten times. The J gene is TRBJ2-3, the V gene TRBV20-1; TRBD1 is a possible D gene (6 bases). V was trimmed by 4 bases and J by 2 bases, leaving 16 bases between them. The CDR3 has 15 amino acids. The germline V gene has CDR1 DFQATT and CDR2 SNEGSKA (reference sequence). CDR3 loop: CSATTDRGSTDTQYF. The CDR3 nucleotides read TGCAGTGCTACAACGGACAGAGGATCCACAGATACGCAGTATTTT.

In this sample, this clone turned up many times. The CDR3 DNA follows: TGTGCCAGCAGTTACTCGGGCAGGTTCTCCACTGAAGCTTTCTTT. Its protein product is CASSYSGRFSTEAFF. J is TRBJ1-1 and V is TRBV6-2 or TRBV6-3, with unresolved D. The CDR3 covers 15 residues. CDR1 and CDR2 (germline): MNHEY, SVGEGT. Trimming cost V 0 bases and J 4 bases, with 12 bases left between them.

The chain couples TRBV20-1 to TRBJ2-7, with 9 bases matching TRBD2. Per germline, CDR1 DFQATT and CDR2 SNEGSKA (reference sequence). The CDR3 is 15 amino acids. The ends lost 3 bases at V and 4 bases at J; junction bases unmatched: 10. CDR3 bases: TGCAGTGCTAGGGATCTCCTGCTAGCGGGATACGAGCAGTACTTC. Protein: CSARDLLLAGYEQYF.

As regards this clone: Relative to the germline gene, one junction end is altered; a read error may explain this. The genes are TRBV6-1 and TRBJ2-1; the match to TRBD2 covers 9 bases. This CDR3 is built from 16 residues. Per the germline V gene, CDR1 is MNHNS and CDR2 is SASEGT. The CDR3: CASSEGGVAGVVEQLF. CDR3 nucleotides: TGTGCCAGCAGTGAAGGAGGGGTAGCGGGAGTCGTTGAGCAGTTATTC.

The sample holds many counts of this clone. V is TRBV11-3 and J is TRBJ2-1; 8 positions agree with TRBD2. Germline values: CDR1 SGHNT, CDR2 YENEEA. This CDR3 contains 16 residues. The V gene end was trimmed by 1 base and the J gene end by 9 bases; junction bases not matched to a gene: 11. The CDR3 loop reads CASSLASGLVASEQFF. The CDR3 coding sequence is TGTGCCAGCAGCTTAGCATCGGGACTAGTCGCGAGTGAGCAGTTCTTC.

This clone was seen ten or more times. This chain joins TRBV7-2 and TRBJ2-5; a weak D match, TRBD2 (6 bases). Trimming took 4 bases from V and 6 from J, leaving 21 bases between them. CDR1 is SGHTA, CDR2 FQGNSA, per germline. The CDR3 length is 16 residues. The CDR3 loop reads CASSYTRTPGGQTQYF. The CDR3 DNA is TGTGCCAGCAGCTATACCCGGACCCCCGGGGGACAGACCCAGTACTTC.

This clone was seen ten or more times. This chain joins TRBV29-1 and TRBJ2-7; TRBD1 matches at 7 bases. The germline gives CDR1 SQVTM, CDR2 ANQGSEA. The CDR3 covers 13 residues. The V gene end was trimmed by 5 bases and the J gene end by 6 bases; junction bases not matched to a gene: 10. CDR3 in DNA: TGCAGCGTTACTGGGGACAGCCCGATCGAGCAGTACTTC. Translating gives CSVTGDSPIEQYF.

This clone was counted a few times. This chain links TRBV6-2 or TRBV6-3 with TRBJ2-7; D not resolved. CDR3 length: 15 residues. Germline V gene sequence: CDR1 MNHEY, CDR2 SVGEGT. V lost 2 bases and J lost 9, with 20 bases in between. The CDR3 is CASSYGPRKERGQYF. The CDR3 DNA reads TGTGCCAGCAGTTACGGGCCACGTAAAGAGCGCGGGCAGTACTTC.

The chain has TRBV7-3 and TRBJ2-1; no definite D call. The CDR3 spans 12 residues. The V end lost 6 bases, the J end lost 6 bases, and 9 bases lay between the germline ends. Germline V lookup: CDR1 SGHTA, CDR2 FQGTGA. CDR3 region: CASSSSVNEQFF. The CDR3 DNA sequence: TGTGCCAGCAGTTCCAGTGTCAATGAGCAGTTCTTC.

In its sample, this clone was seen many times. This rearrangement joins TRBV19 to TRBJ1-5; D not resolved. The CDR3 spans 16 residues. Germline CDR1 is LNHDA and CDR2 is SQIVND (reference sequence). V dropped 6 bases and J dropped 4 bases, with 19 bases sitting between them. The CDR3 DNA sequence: TGTGCCAGTAGCTCAAGCGGTGCAGTTTCAAATCAGCCCCAGCATTTT. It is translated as CASSSSGAVSNQPQHF.

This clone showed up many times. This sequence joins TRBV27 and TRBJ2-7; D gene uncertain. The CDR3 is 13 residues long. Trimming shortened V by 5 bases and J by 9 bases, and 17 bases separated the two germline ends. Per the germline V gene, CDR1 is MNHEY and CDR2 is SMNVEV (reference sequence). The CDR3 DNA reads TGTGCCAGCAGTCCCCGTTCTACCCACGGGCAGTACTTC. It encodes CASSPRSTHGQYF.

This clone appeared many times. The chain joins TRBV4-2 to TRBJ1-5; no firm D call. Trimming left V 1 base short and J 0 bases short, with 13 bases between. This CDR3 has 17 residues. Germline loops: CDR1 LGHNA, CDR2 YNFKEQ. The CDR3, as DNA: TGTGCCAGCAGCCAAGGTAGGGCAGGCGATAGCAATCAGCCCCAGCATTTT. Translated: CASSQGRAGDSNQPQHF.

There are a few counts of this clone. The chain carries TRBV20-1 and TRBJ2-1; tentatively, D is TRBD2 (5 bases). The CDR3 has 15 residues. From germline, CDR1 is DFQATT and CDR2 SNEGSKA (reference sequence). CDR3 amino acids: CSPNRAGVPKNEQFF. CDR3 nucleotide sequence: TGCAGCCCCAACCGGGCCGGGGTTCCTAAAAATGAGCAGTTCTTC.

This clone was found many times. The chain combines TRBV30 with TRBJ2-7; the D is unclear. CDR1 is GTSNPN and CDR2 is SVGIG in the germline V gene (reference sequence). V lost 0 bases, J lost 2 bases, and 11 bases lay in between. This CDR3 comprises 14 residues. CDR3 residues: CAWSVSGRAYEQYF. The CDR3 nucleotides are TGTGCCTGGAGTGTTTCGGGCCGAGCCTACGAGCAGTACTTC. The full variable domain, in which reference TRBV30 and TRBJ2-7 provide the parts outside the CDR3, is SQTIHQWPATLVQPVGSPLSLECTVEGTSNPNLYWYRQAAGRGLQLLFYSVGIGQISSEVPQNLSASRPQDRQFILSSKKLLLSDSGFYLCAWSVSGRAYEQYFGPGTRLTVT.

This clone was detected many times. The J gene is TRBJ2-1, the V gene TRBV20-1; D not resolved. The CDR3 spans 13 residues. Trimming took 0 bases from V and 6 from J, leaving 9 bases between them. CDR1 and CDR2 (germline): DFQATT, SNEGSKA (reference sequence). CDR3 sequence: CSARDPGLNEQFF. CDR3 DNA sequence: TGCAGTGCTAGAGACCCCGGCCTCAATGAGCAGTTCTTC.

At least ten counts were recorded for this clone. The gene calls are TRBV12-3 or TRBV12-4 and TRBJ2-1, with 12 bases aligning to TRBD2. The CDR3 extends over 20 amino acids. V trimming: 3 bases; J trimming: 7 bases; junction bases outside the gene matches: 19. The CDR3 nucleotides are TGTGCCAGCAGTTTCCCACGCCGGAAGACTAGCGGGAGTGATAGAAATGAGCAGTTCTTC. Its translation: CASSFPRRKTSGSDRNEQFF.

CDR3 sequence reads: CSARKGDRVYEQYF. In DNA, the CDR3 is TGCAGTGCTAGGAAGGGGGATCGTGTGTACGAGCAGTACTTC. The V call is TRBV20-1, the J call TRBJ2-7; tentatively, D is TRBD1 (6 bases). V was cut by 3 bases and J by 4 bases, with 16 bases left in between. The CDR3 runs to 14 residues. CDR1 is DFQATT, CDR2 SNEGSKA, per germline (reference sequence).

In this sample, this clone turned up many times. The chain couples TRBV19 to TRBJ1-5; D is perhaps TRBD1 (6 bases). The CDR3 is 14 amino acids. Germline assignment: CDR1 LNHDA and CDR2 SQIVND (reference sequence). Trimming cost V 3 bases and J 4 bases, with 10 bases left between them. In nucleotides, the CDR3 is TGTGCCAGTAGTATCTACAGGGCAAATCAGCCCCAGCATTTT. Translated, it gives CASSIYRANQPQHF.

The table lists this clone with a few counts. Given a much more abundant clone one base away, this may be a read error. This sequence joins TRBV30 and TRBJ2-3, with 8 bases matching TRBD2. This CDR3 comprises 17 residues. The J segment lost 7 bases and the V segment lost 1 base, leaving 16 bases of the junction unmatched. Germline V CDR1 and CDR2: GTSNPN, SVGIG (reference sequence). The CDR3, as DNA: TGTGCCTGGAGTGCTGTACTAGCGGCCACCCCTTCCTATACGCAGTATTTT. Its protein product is CAWSAVLAATPSYTQYF. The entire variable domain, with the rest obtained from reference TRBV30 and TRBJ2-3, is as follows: SQTIHQWPATLVQPVGSPLSLECTVEGTSNPNLYWYRQAAGRGLQLLFYSVGIGQISSEVPQNLSASRPQDRQFILSSKKLLLSDSGFYLCAWSAVLAATPSYTQYFGPGTRLTVL.